The TCR beta chain described here comes from a study of shared clonotypes between healthy human individuals. Study details: Serving as donors were a couple of women and a few men, whose ages spanned 18 to 49. The study used three CD4 naive, three CD4 memory, two CD8 naive and one CD8 memory plate per donor.

At deep level, the assay was performed. Only in-frame clones appear in the TCRdb table, and some are missing; sequencing was by immunoSEQ multiplex PCR. The sample carries more than 2,000,000 clones, 85% to 95% recorded once. General study points: Shared clonotypes across all four donors exceeded non-shared ones in generation probability.

A word on this clone: Its matching antigen is unknown.

The sequencing input was naive CD4+ T cells from PBMCs. Subset noted: CD45RA+ positively selected. This receptor was identified in a man aged 18-30 years in good health. Some clones in this sample may be carry-over from other donors' samples.

This CDR3 reads CASSQEVGVDEKLFF. The CDR3 DNA reads TGCGCCAGCAGCCAAGAGGTTGGCGTGGATGAAAAACTGTTTTTT. The chain recombines TRBV4-3 with TRBJ1-4; D unclear. This CDR3 has 15 amino acids. Trimming took off 0 bases at V and 6 bases at J, with 11 bases between the two ends. Germline V CDR1 and CDR2: LGHNA, YSLEER.